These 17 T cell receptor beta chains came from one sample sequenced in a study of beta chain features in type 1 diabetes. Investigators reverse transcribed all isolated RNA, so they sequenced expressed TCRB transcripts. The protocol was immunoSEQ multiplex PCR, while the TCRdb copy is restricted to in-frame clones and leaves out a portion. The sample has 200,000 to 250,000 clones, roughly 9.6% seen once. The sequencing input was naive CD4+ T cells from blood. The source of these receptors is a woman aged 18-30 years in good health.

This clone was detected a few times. CDR3 in DNA: TGTGCCAGCAGCCCCCTGTCTCGCCCCGCCGGTGAGCAGTTCTTC. Encoded protein: CASSPLSRPAGEQFF. The gene calls are TRBV6-5 and TRBJ2-1; D uncertain. Trimming removed 6 bases from V and 9 bases from J, with 21 bases in between. This CDR3 spans 15 amino acids. Germline V gene sequence: CDR1 MNHEY, CDR2 SVGAGI.

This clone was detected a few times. Here the CDR3 DNA reads TGTGCCAGCAGCGAACGGGTTAATGAAAAACTGTTTTTT. It encodes CASSERVNEKLFF. The chain combines TRBV2 with TRBJ1-4; D not certain. The V gene's germline CDR1 is SNHLY and CDR2 FYNNEI. Trimming pared 6 bases from V and 4 bases from J, leaving 9 bases between. The CDR3 totals 13 residues.

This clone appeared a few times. CDR3 loop: CASSPGLATYNEQFF. The CDR3 DNA reads as TGTGCCAGCAGCCCTGGACTAGCGACATACAATGAGCAGTTCTTC. The chain carries TRBV7-3 and TRBJ2-1, with 9 bases fitting TRBD2. CDR3 length: 15 residues. Germline-derived CDR1 and CDR2 are SGHTA and FQGTGA. With 5 bases clipped from V and 4 bases from J, the junction kept 6 bases outside the gene matches.

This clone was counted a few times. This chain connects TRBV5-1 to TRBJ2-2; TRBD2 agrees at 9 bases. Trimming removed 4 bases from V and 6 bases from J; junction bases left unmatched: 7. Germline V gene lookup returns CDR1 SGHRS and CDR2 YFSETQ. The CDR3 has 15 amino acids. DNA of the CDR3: TGCGCCAGCAGCCTGTGGACTAGCGAGGCCGGGGAGCTGTTTTTT. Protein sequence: CASSLWTSEAGELFF.

CDR3 residues: CASSLVGAEAFF. In DNA, the CDR3 is TGTGCCAGCAGCTTAGTGGGCGCTGAAGCTTTCTTT. The chain is built from TRBV7-8 and TRBJ1-1; D remains unclear. The ends were cut back, 1 base at V and 6 bases at J, with 6 bases in the middle. Germline-derived CDR1 and CDR2 are SGHVS and FQNEAQ. The CDR3 spans 12 residues. The whole variable domain, filled in from reference TRBV7-8 and TRBJ1-1, reads GAGVSQSPRYKVAKRGQDVALRCDPISGHVSLFWYQQALGQGPEFLTYFQNEAQLDKSGLPSDRFFAERPEGSVSTLKIQRTQQEDSAVYLCASSLVGAEAFFGQGTRLTVV.

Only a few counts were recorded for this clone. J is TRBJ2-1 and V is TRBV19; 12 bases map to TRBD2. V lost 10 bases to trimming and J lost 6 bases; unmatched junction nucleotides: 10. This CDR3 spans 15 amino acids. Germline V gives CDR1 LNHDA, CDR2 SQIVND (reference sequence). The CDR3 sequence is CATTATGLAGNEQFF. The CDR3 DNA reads TGTGCCACTACCGCCACGGGACTAGCGGGCAATGAGCAGTTCTTC.

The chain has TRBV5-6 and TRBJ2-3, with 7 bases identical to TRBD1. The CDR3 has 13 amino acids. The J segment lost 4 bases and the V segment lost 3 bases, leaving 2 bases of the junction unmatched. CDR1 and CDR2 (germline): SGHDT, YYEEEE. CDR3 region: CASSSQGPDTQYF. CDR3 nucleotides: TGTGCCAGCAGCTCACAGGGGCCAGATACGCAGTATTTT.

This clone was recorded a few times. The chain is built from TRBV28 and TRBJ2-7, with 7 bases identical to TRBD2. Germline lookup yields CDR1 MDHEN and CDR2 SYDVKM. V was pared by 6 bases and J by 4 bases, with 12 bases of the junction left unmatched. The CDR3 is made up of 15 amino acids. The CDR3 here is CASSPLGGSRYEQYF. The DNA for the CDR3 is TGTGCCAGCAGCCCTTTGGGCGGGAGTAGATACGAGCAGTACTTC.

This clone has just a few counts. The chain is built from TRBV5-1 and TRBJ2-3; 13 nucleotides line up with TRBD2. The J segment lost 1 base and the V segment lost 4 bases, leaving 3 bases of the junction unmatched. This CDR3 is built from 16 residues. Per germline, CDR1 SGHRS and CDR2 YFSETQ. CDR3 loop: CASSVGLAGGTDTQYF. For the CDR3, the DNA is TGCGCCAGCAGCGTCGGACTAGCGGGAGGCACAGATACGCAGTATTTT.

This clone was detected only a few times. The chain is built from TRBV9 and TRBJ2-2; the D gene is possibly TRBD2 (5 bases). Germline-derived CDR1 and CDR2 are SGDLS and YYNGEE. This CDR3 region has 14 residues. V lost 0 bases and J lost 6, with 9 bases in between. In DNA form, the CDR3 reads TGTGCCAGCAGCGTAGGGGAGTGGGCCGGGGAGCTGTTTTTT. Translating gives CASSVGEWAGELFF.

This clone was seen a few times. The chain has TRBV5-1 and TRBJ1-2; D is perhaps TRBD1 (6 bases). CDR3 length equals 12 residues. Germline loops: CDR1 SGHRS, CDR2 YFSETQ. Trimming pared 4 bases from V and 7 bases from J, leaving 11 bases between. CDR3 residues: CASSPRQAGYTF. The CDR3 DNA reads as TGCGCCAGCAGCCCCAGACAGGCTGGCTACACCTTC.

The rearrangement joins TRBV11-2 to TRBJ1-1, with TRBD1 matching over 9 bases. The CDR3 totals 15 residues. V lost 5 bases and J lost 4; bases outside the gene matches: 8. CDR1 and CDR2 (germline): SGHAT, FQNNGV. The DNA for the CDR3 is TGTGCCAGCAGCGCAGGGGACAGGGTGGGCACTGAAGCTTTCTTT. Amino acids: CASSAGDRVGTEAFF.

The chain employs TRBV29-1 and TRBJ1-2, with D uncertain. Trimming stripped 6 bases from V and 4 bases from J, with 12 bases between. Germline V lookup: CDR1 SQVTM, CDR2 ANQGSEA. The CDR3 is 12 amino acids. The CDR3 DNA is TGCAGCGTATCAGGAGGAGTCTATGGCTACACCTTC. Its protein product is CSVSGGVYGYTF.

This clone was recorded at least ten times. The CDR3 protein is CASSITTTGANVLTF. CDR3 DNA: TGTGCCAGTAGTATAACGACGACAGGGGCCAACGTCCTGACTTTC. The chain couples TRBV19 to TRBJ2-6, with unresolved D. Germline V gene sequence: CDR1 LNHDA, CDR2 SQIVND (reference sequence). The CDR3 runs 15 residues. V lost 2 bases and J 4 bases, leaving 9 bases between the germline ends. Supplemented by reference TRBV19 and TRBJ2-6, the full variable domain reads DGGITQSPKYLFRKEGQNVTLSCEQNLNHDAMYWYRQDPGQGLRLIYYSQIVNDFQKGDIAEGYSVSREKKESFPLTVTSAQKNPTAFYLCASSITTTGANVLTFGAGSRLTVL.

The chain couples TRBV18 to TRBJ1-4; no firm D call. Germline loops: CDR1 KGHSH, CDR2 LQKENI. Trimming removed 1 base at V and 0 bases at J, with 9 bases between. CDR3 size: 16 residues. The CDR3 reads CASSPRVQATNEKLFF. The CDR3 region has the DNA TGTGCCAGCTCACCACGAGTGCAGGCAACTAATGAAAAACTGTTTTTT.

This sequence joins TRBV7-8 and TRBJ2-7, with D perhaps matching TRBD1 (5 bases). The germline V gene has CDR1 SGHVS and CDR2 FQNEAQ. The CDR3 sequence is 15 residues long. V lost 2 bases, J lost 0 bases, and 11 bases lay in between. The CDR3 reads CASSLLAGNSYEQYF. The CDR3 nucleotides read TGTGCCAGCAGCTTACTGGCAGGGAACTCCTACGAGCAGTACTTC.

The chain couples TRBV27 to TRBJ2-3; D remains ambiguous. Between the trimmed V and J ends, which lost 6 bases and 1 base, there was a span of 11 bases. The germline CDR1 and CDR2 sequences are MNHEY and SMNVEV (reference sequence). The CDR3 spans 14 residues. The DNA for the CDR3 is TGTGCCAGCAGGGCCCAGTACCGCACAGATACGCAGTATTTT. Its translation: CASRAQYRTDTQYF.